This record concerns one TCR beta chain sequence. From germline, CDR1 is KGHSH and CDR2 LQKENI. V was cut by 3 bases and J by 0 bases, with 17 bases left in between. The CDR3 totals 17 residues. These data are taken from a study of blood T cell repertoires in COVID-19. Sequencing was performed with immunoSEQ multiplex PCR; in TCRdb, only in-frame clones are kept and a portion is missing. The table has 250,000 to 350,000 clones, around 88% seen once. Sequenced: peripheral blood. This receptor was obtained from a man aged 25-45 years with acute or convalescent COVID-19. The chain recombines TRBV18 with TRBJ1-1; TRBD1 is a possible D gene (5 bases). The CDR3 here is CASSPLGHLAMNTEAFF. The CDR3 DNA follows: TGTGCCAGCTCACCTTTAGGACACCTTGCTATGAACACTGAAGCTTTCTTT. Using reference TRBV18 and TRBJ1-1 for the parts outside the CDR3, the full variable domain is NAGVMQNPRHLVRRRGQEARLRCSPMKGHSHVYWYRQLPEEGLKFMVYLQKENIIDESGMPKERFSAEFPKEGPSILRIQQVVRGDSAAYFCASSPLGHLAMNTEAFFGQGTRLTVV.